One and the same sample provided the 26 T cell receptor beta chains below, sequenced in a study of shared T cell receptors in the human thymus. Clones were read by immunoSEQ multiplex PCR, and TCRdb kept only the in-frame ones, dropping some. The sample yields about 540,000 clones, around 78% seen once. The same sample was also studied in work on human thymus T cells.

Sample: thymocytes. The receptor source for this set is a boy under two years old with a congenital heart defect.

This chain joins TRBV5-4 and TRBJ1-2; TRBD1 might be the D (5 bases). This CDR3 is built from 14 residues. Germline assignment: CDR1 SGHNT and CDR2 YYREEE (reference sequence). V gave up 4 bases and J gave up 7 bases, with 17 bases separating them. CDR3: CASSQLGAGSGYTF. DNA of the CDR3: TGTGCCAGCAGCCAGTTGGGCGCAGGGTCTGGCTACACCTTC.

This sequence joins TRBV7-2 and TRBJ1-5, with 7 bases fitting TRBD1. The V segment lost 5 bases and the J segment 6 bases; nucleotides outside the gene matches: 13. The V gene's germline CDR1 is SGHTA and CDR2 FQGNSA. The CDR3 covers 16 residues. CDR3 DNA: TGTGCCAGCAGCGCCCGAGCAGGGGGAGTCGGTCAGCCCCAGCATTTT. This sequence encodes CASSARAGGVGQPQHF.

The gene calls are TRBV5-1 and TRBJ1-4; 9 bases map to TRBD1. Trimming at V came to 4 bases and at J to 0 bases, leaving 4 bases not matched to a gene. Germline V gene data show CDR1 as SGHRS and CDR2 as YFSETQ. CDR3 length: 16 residues. The CDR3 is CASSGGQGSTNEKLFF. The DNA of the CDR3 is TGCGCCAGCAGCGGGGGACAGGGCTCAACTAATGAAAAACTGTTTTTT.

This clone was counted a single time. The V gene is TRBV4-3, the J gene TRBJ2-4, with D perhaps TRBD1 (6 bases). V gave up 3 bases and J gave up 2 bases, with 14 bases separating them. The CDR3 consists of 16 residues. CDR1 is LGHNA and CDR2 is YSLEER in the germline V gene. CDR3 DNA: TGCGCCAGCAGCCAGGACGGGACATCTCCCAAAAACATTCAGTACTTC. This gives the protein CASSQDGTSPKNIQYF.

The rearrangement uses TRBV7-6 and TRBJ1-5, with D possibly TRBD1 on 5 matching bases. CDR3 size: 15 residues. V lost 1 base and J 7 bases, leaving 14 bases between the germline ends. CDR1 and CDR2 (germline): SGHVS, FNYEAQ. Here the CDR3 reads CASSLVDSTDQPQHF. In DNA form, the CDR3 reads TGTGCCAGCAGCTTAGTTGACAGCACCGACCAGCCCCAGCATTTT.

This clone was seen just once. The rearrangement uses TRBV9 and TRBJ2-7, with 7 bases aligning to TRBD2. The CDR3 contains 17 residues. Looked up from germline, CDR1 is SGDLS and CDR2 is YYNGEE. V was pared by 0 bases and J by 2 bases, with 11 bases of the junction left unmatched. This CDR3 reads CASSVVPVGGPPYEQYF. The CDR3 nucleotides are TGTGCCAGCAGCGTAGTCCCCGTGGGAGGGCCTCCCTACGAGCAGTACTTC.

The chain employs TRBV19 and TRBJ1-2, with 9 bases lining up with TRBD1. V was clipped by 6 bases and J by 6 bases; unmatched bases: 8. There are 14 residues in the CDR3. The germline gives CDR1 LNHDA, CDR2 SQIVND (reference sequence). The CDR3 sequence: CASSPVGTGNGYTF. DNA for the CDR3: TGTGCCAGTAGCCCCGTCGGGACAGGGAATGGCTACACCTTC.

The V call is TRBV10-3, the J call TRBJ2-7; 8 positions agree with TRBD2. This CDR3 contains 13 residues. The germline CDR1 and CDR2 sequences are ENHRY and SYGVKD. Trimming at V came to 8 bases and at J to 4 bases, leaving 7 bases not matched to a gene. DNA of the CDR3: TGTGCCATCCGGGGGGGCCACCTTTACGAGCAGTACTTC. This gives the protein CAIRGGHLYEQYF.

V is TRBV5-1 and J is TRBJ2-1; TRBD2 agrees at 9 bases. CDR3 length: 16 residues. Germline V CDR1 and CDR2: SGHRS, YFSETQ. V lost 0 bases and J lost 8; bases outside the gene matches: 9. The CDR3 DNA sequence: TGCGCCAGCAGCTTGGCCGAGGCGGGAGGGCCTCATGAGCAGTTCTTC. Translating gives CASSLAEAGGPHEQFF.

The chain links TRBV27 to TRBJ1-6; 7 nucleotides align to TRBD1. V trimming: 4 bases; J trimming: 11 bases; junction bases outside the gene matches: 14. This CDR3 has 16 residues. The germline V gene has CDR1 MNHEY and CDR2 SMNVEV (reference sequence). CDR3 sequence (DNA): TGTGCCAGCAGTTCCTGGGACAGCCTTAATACGCCACCCCTCCACTTT. Its protein product is CASSSWDSLNTPPLHF.

The chain recombines TRBV29-1 with TRBJ2-5, with 10 positions matching TRBD1. The germline CDR1 and CDR2 sequences are SQVTM and ANQGSEA. Trimming removed 8 bases from V and 5 bases from J; junction bases left unmatched: 17. CDR3 length: 16 amino acids. DNA for the CDR3: TGCAGCTTCAGATGGACAGGGGGTCCCGGGGGGGAGACCCAGTACTTC. Its translation is CSFRWTGGPGGETQYF.

The V call is TRBV18, the J call TRBJ2-7; 8 positions agree with TRBD1. This CDR3 is 15 amino acids long. V was clipped by 0 bases and J by 6 bases; unmatched bases: 7. The germline gives CDR1 KGHSH, CDR2 LQKENI. This CDR3 reads CASSPPTGAPCEQYF. The CDR3 DNA sequence: TGTGCCAGCTCACCACCGACAGGGGCCCCTTGCGAGCAGTACTTC.

The genes are TRBV6-5 and TRBJ2-7; a possible D gene is TRBD1 (5 bases). Trimming pared 6 bases from V and 1 base from J, leaving 10 bases between. The germline V gene encodes CDR1 MNHEY and CDR2 SVGAGI. CDR3 length: 13 amino acids. The CDR3 nucleotides read TGTGCCAGCAGCCAAAGACAGTCCTACGAGCAGTACTTC. It translates to CASSQRQSYEQYF.

The J gene is TRBJ2-7, the V gene TRBV5-4; D is possibly TRBD1 (6 bases). The CDR3 totals 12 residues. Trimming pared 0 bases from V and 11 bases from J, leaving 12 bases between. CDR1 and CDR2 (germline): SGHNT, YYREEE (reference sequence). The CDR3 sequence is CASSLEGGGKYF. CDR3 bases: TGTGCCAGCAGCTTGGAAGGGGGTGGTAAGTACTTC. Complete variable domain (other parts from reference TRBV5-4 and TRBJ2-7): ETGVTQSPTHLIKTRGQQVTLRCSSQSGHNTVSWYQQALGQGPQFIFQYYREEENGRGNFPPRFSGLQFPNYSSELNVNALELDDSALYLCASSLEGGGKYFGPGTRLTVT.

The gene calls are TRBV5-1 and TRBJ2-3, with a tentative D call TRBD2 (6 bases). This CDR3 is built from 16 residues. Germline CDR1 and CDR2: SGHRS and YFSETQ. The V gene lost 0 bases and the J gene lost 3 bases, with 14 bases spanning the gap. CDR3 in DNA: TGCGCCAGCAGCTTGGCCGGAGGGAATCATACAGATACGCAGTATTTT. Its translation is CASSLAGGNHTDTQYF.

The CDR3 sequence is CASKPSGMNEQYF. The CDR3 nucleotides are TGTGCCAGCAAGCCTAGCGGGATGAACGAGCAGTACTTC. The chain is built from TRBV6-1 and TRBJ2-7, with 9 bases matching TRBD2. V lost 7 bases to trimming and J lost 5 bases; unmatched junction nucleotides: 6. The CDR3 length is 13 residues. Germline V lookup: CDR1 MNHNS, CDR2 SASEGT.

J is TRBJ2-7 and V is TRBV13; 8 bases align to TRBD1. Unmatched junction bases numbered 6, after V lost 5 bases and J lost 3 bases. The CDR3 spans 14 residues. The germline V gene encodes CDR1 PRHDT and CDR2 FYEKMQ (reference sequence). The CDR3 sequence: CASSTAGGLYEQYF. The CDR3 DNA reads TGTGCCAGCAGCACGGCAGGGGGCCTCTACGAGCAGTACTTC. Filled out from reference TRBV13 and TRBJ2-7, the complete variable domain reads AAGVIQSPRHLIKEKRETATLKCYPIPRHDTVYWYQQGPGQDPQFLISFYEKMQSDKGSIPDRFSAQQFSDYHSELNMSSLELGDSALYFCASSTAGGLYEQYFGPGTRLTVT.

This sequence joins TRBV14 and TRBJ2-2, with D possibly being TRBD2 (5 bases). V was pared by 1 base and J by 4 bases, with 13 bases between. Germline-derived CDR1 and CDR2 are SGHDN and FVKESK. The CDR3 covers 16 residues. The CDR3: CASSQVSSGRTGELFF. The CDR3 DNA reads as TGTGCCAGCAGCCAAGTTTCCAGCGGCCGCACCGGGGAGCTGTTTTTT.

V usage is TRBV25-1 and J usage is TRBJ2-2; the match to TRBD1 covers 10 bases. Unmatched junction bases numbered 8, after V lost 6 bases and J lost 1 base. The CDR3 consists of 17 residues. The germline V gene has CDR1 MGHDK and CDR2 SYGVNS. This CDR3 reads CASSGTGDRGNTGELFF. CDR3 nucleotides: TGTGCCAGCAGCGGGACTGGGGACAGGGGGAACACCGGGGAGCTGTTTTTT.

This CDR3 reads CASSQDEGDRREKLFF. DNA of the CDR3: TGCGCCAGCAGCCAAGATGAAGGGGACAGGAGGGAAAAACTGTTTTTT. The rearrangement joins TRBV4-1 to TRBJ1-4; TRBD1 matches 8 bases. The CDR3 loop spans 16 amino acids. With 0 bases clipped from V and 8 bases from J, the junction kept 8 bases outside the gene matches. CDR1 and CDR2 (germline): MGHRA, YSYEKL.

The chain joins TRBV7-2 to TRBJ1-3, with 10 bases matching TRBD1. V lost 3 bases, J lost 0 bases, and 11 bases stayed unmatched. Germline CDR1 SGHTA, CDR2 FQGNSA. CDR3 length: 19 residues. The CDR3 sequence: CASSFGTGVDPISGNTIYF. The CDR3 coding sequence is TGTGCCAGCAGCTTTGGGACAGGGGTTGATCCTATCTCTGGAAACACCATATATTTT.

This clone has only one observation. The CDR3 coding sequence is TGTGCCAGCAGCGAGGGACAGGTGACCTACGAGCAGTACTTC. Residues: CASSEGQVTYEQYF. The genes are TRBV2 and TRBJ2-7; 8 positions match TRBD1. CDR3 length: 14 residues. Trimming cost V 6 bases and J 2 bases; bases outside gene matches: 6. The germline V gene encodes CDR1 SNHLY and CDR2 FYNNEI.

V and J are TRBV19 and TRBJ2-7, with a weak D call TRBD1 (5 bases). The CDR3 contains 11 residues. V was cut by 4 bases and J by 5 bases, with 6 bases left in between. Germline V gives CDR1 LNHDA, CDR2 SQIVND (reference sequence). The CDR3 DNA sequence: TGTGCCAGTAGTAGGGGCAACGAGCAGTACTTC. Its protein product is CASSRGNEQYF.

This clone was seen a single time. This chain links TRBV19 with TRBJ1-5, with 9 positions matching TRBD1. CDR3 length: 15 amino acids. Germline trimming cut 6 bases from V and 1 base from J; bases unmatched to any gene: 4. CDR1 and CDR2 from the germline V gene are LNHDA and SQIVND (reference sequence). The CDR3 region has the DNA TGTGCCAGTAGACCGGGACAGGGAAGCAATCAGCCCCAGCATTTT. Protein sequence: CASRPGQGSNQPQHF.

The gene calls are TRBV19 and TRBJ1-5, with TRBD1 as a possible D gene (5 bases). V was pared by 5 bases and J by 3 bases, with 11 bases between. Germline CDR1 reads LNHDA; CDR2 reads SQIVND (reference sequence). The CDR3 consists of 14 residues. CDR3 nucleotides: TGTGCCAGTAGTCAGGGATTGAACAATCAGCCCCAGCATTTT. Encoded protein: CASSQGLNNQPQHF. Full variable domain (outside the CDR3, taken from reference TRBV19 and TRBJ1-5): DGGITQSPKYLFRKEGQNVTLSCEQNLNHDAMYWYRQDPGQGLRLIYYSQIVNDFQKGDIAEGYSVSREKKESFPLTVTSAQKNPTAFYLCASSQGLNNQPQHFGDGTRLSIL.

The chain recombines TRBV19 with TRBJ1-5, with TRBD1 matching over 9 bases. The CDR3 consists of 17 residues. Germline CDR1 and CDR2: LNHDA and SQIVND (reference sequence). Losses at the gene ends were 7 bases for V and 6 bases for J; bases not matched to a gene: 16. CDR3 sequence: CASKPPDVTGGGQPQHF. The CDR3 DNA sequence: TGTGCCAGTAAACCCCCGGATGTTACAGGGGGCGGTCAGCCCCAGCATTTT. The full variable domain, its missing parts supplied by reference TRBV19 and TRBJ1-5, is DGGITQSPKYLFRKEGQNVTLSCEQNLNHDAMYWYRQDPGQGLRLIYYSQIVNDFQKGDIAEGYSVSREKKESFPLTVTSAQKNPTAFYLCASKPPDVTGGGQPQHFGDGTRLSIL.